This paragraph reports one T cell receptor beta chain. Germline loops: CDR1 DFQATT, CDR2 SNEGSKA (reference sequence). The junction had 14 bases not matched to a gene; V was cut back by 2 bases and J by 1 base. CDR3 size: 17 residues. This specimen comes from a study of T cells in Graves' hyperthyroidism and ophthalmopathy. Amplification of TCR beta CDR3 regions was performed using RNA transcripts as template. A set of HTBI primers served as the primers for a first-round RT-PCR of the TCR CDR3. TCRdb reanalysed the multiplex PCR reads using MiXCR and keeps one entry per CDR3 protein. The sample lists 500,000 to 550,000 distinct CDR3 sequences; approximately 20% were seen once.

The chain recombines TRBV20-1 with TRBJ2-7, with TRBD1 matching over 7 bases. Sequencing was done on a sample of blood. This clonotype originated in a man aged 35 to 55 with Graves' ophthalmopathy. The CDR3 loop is CSARKGGARPFSYEQYF. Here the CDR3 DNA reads TGCAGTGCTAGAAAAGGGGGCGCCCGACCATTTTCCTACGAGCAGTACTTC.